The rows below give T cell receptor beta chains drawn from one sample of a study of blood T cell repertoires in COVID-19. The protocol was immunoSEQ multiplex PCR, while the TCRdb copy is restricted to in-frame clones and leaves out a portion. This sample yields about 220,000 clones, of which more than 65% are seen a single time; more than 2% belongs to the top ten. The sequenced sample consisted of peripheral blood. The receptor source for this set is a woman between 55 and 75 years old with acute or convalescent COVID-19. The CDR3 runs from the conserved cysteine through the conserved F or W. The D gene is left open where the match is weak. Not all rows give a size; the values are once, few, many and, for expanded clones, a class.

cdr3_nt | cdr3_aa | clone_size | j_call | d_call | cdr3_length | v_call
TGTGCCACCAGTCTGACAGGGGGCGCGGATGGAAACTATGGCTACACCTTC | CATSLTGGADGNYGYTF | . | TRBJ1-2 | TRBD1 | 17 | TRBV15
. | CASSSSYNSPLHF | . | TRBJ1-6 | . | 13 | TRBV2
TGTGCCAGCAGCCCCGGACACGGCTACACCTTC | CASSPGHGYTF | . | TRBJ1-2 | . | 11 | TRBV7-9
TGTGCCAGCAGCTCAGATGGGACTTTGGACTATGGCTACACCTTC | CASSSDGTLDYGYTF | few | TRBJ1-2 | . | 15 | TRBV7-9
TGCGCCAGCAGACCCGGGACAGGGAATGGCTACACCTTC | CASRPGTGNGYTF | . | TRBJ1-2 | TRBD1 | 13 | TRBV5-1
TGTGCCAGCAGCTTATTCCACCCCTATCCGGAGCAGTTCTTC | CASSLFHPYPEQFF | . | TRBJ2-1 | . | 14 | TRBV11-2
TGTGCCACATCCTTGGGAGCGGGGGGGTTCACCGGGGAGCTGTTTTTT | CATSLGAGGFTGELFF | . | TRBJ2-2 | TRBD2 | 16 | TRBV24-1
TGTGCCATCAGTGGCCGGGGGAACTATGGCTACACCTTC | CAISGRGNYGYTF | . | TRBJ1-2 | . | 13 | TRBV10-3
TGTGCCAGCAGCCTGCGGGGAAGCAATCAGCCCCAGCATTTT | CASSLRGSNQPQHF | few | TRBJ1-5 | . | 14 | TRBV5-5
TGTGCCAGCAGCTTAGTAGGACAGGGGGAATATGGCTACACCTTC | CASSLVGQGEYGYTF | . | TRBJ1-2 | TRBD1 | 15 | TRBV7-2
TGTGCCTGGAGCCTATCAGGGTGGCCCAACGCTGAAGCTTTCTTT | CAWSLSGWPNAEAFF | . | TRBJ1-1 | . | 15 | TRBV30
TGCGCCAGCAGCTCTGACAGCTACGAGCAGTACTTC | CASSSDSYEQYF | . | TRBJ2-7 | . | 12 | TRBV5-1
TGTGCCAGCAGCTTAAGACCAGGGACAGTTAACTATGGCTACACCTTC | CASSLRPGTVNYGYTF | . | TRBJ1-2 | TRBD1 | 16 | TRBV7-3
TGCAGCGTTGAAATGGCCAACACTGAAGCTTTCTTT | CSVEMANTEAFF | . | TRBJ1-1 | . | 12 | TRBV29-1
TGTGCCAGCAGTTTATCCAGGAACACTGAAGCTTTCTTT | CASSLSRNTEAFF | . | TRBJ1-1 | . | 13 | TRBV28
TGTGCCACCCATAGCGGGGGGGCCCCCGATGAGCAGTTCTTC | CATHSGGAPDEQFF | medium-sized | TRBJ2-1 | TRBD2 | 14 | TRBV5-8
TGTGCCAGCCCTACCCAATCCTCGGGCAGCGGGAACACTGAAGCTTTCTTT | CASPTQSSGSGNTEAFF | . | TRBJ1-1 | . | 17 | TRBV21-1
TGTGCCACCAGCAAGACAGGGGGCAATCAGCCCCAGCATTTT | CATSKTGGNQPQHF | . | TRBJ1-5 | TRBD1 | 14 | TRBV15
TGTGCCAGCAGCCAGAGGTGGCACGCTGAAGCTTTCTTT | CASSQRWHAEAFF | . | TRBJ1-1 | . | 13 | TRBV12-3/TRBV12-4
TGCGCCAGCAGTGCAGGGCCTGGAAACACCATATATTTT | CASSAGPGNTIYF | few | TRBJ1-3 | . | 13 | TRBV10-2
TGTGCCAGCAGCCCGACTAGCGGGGGCACAGATACGCAGTATTTT | CASSPTSGGTDTQYF | . | TRBJ2-3 | TRBD2 | 15 | TRBV5-4
TGTGCCAGTAGTATAGGGGCAGGGTGGGACGAGCAGTACTTC | CASSIGAGWDEQYF | . | TRBJ2-7 | . | 14 | TRBV19
TGTGCCATCTGTTCGGGACAGGGGAGCGAAAAACTGTTTTTT | CAICSGQGSEKLFF | once | TRBJ1-4 | TRBD1 | 14 | TRBV10-3
TGTGCCAGCAGCGTCGCCGGGAGAATGAACACTGAAGCTTTCTTT | CASSVAGRMNTEAFF | few | TRBJ1-1 | . | 15 | TRBV7-2
TGTGCCAGCAGTCGACTAGCGGGAGCCACAGATACGCAGTATTTT | CASSRLAGATDTQYF | few | TRBJ2-3 | TRBD2 | 15 | TRBV6-5
TGTGCCAGCAGCGGTCCGGGGGGGCCTCGGGAGCTGTTTTTT | CASSGPGGPRELFF | . | TRBJ2-2 | TRBD2 | 14 | TRBV5-4
TGCGCCAGCAGCCAAGATAGGGGGGCGACCGGGACAGGGGGCTATGGCTACACCTTC | CASSQDRGATGTGGYGYTF | . | TRBJ1-2 | TRBD1 | 19 | TRBV4-1
TGTGCCAGCAGCTTAGCGTGGCAGGGTGGACAGCCCCAGCATTTT | CASSLAWQGGQPQHF | . | TRBJ1-5 | . | 15 | TRBV7-2
TGTGCCAGCCGGGACAGGGTTTTTAAAAACACCATATATTTT | CASRDRVFKNTIYF | few | TRBJ1-3 | TRBD1 | 14 | TRBV6-5
TGTGCCAGCAGTTCCCGCGGGGGGCTGGGTAGCAATCAGCCCCAGCATTTT | CASSSRGGLGSNQPQHF | once | TRBJ1-5 | . | 17 | TRBV28
TGTGCCAGCAGCCCCGGGACAGGGGTTCAGCCCCAGCATTTT | CASSPGTGVQPQHF | . | TRBJ1-5 | TRBD1 | 14 | TRBV27
TGCAGCGTTGAACCCCGAGGGACTAGCGGGGGAGCCGCAAATGAGCAGTTCTTC | CSVEPRGTSGGAANEQFF | once | TRBJ2-1 | TRBD2 | 18 | TRBV29-1
TGTGCCAGCAGTGAAGTTTTGGGGGCTAGGTCACCCCTCCACTTT | CASSEVLGARSPLHF | few | TRBJ1-6 | . | 15 | TRBV2
TGCGCCAGCAGCCATCCTGGCGGCAGGGCCGTGAACACTGAAGCTTTCTTT | CASSHPGGRAVNTEAFF | . | TRBJ1-1 | . | 17 | TRBV4-1
TGTGCCACCAGTGAACCAGGGGTAGGTCAGCCCCAGCATTTT | CATSEPGVGQPQHF | few | TRBJ1-5 | . | 14 | TRBV24-1
TGTGCCAGCAGGCGGGGCAGGGGGCATAATTCACCCCTCCACTTT | CASRRGRGHNSPLHF | . | TRBJ1-6 | TRBD1 | 15 | TRBV9
TGTGCCAGCTCAGGACAGGGGGCCCCAGATACGCAGTATTTT | CASSGQGAPDTQYF | . | TRBJ2-3 | TRBD1 | 14 | TRBV18
TGTGCCAGCAGCCCCGACTTAATTAGCCCAAACACTGAAGCTTTCTTT | CASSPDLISPNTEAFF | . | TRBJ1-1 | . | 16 | TRBV7-9
TGCGCCAGCAGTCACCGTGATGTATGCGTTTGCTCCTACGAGCAGTACTTC | CASSHRDVCVCSYEQYF | . | TRBJ2-7 | . | 17 | TRBV23-1
TGTGCCAGCGTAGCGGGGGGGACCAATGAGCAGTTCTTC | CASVAGGTNEQFF | few | TRBJ2-1 | TRBD2 | 13 | TRBV6-5
TGTGCCAGTAGCCAAGGGGTGAATAATTCACCCCTCCACTTT | CASSQGVNNSPLHF | . | TRBJ1-6 | . | 14 | TRBV19
TGTGCCAGCAACTTTGACTATGGCTACACCTTC | CASNFDYGYTF | . | TRBJ1-2 | . | 11 | TRBV28
TGTGCCAGCAGCATCGACAGGGTCTATGGCTACACCTTC | CASSIDRVYGYTF | . | TRBJ1-2 | TRBD1 | 13 | TRBV5-4
TGTGCCAGCAGCTTAGCCCCGTTGGCAGGGAATTCACCCCTCCACTTT | CASSLAPLAGNSPLHF | few | TRBJ1-6 | . | 16 | TRBV7-6
TGTGCCAGCAGGTCGGGGGGCGCTAGCACAGATACGCAGTATTTT | CASRSGGASTDTQYF | . | TRBJ2-3 | . | 15 | TRBV19
TGTGCCAGCAGTTACAGATCGGGGAACCACTATGGCTACACCTTC | CASSYRSGNHYGYTF | once | TRBJ1-2 | . | 15 | TRBV6-5
TGTGCCAGCAGACTGACAGGGGAGAGCTATGGCTACACCTTC | CASRLTGESYGYTF | . | TRBJ1-2 | TRBD1 | 14 | TRBV6-5
TGTGCCTGGGTAGCGGGGGGGCTTGGGATCCAGTATTTT | CAWVAGGLGIQYF | . | TRBJ2-3 | TRBD2 | 13 | TRBV30
TGTGCCAGCAGAAAGGGACTAGAAGAGACCCAGTACTTC | CASRKGLEETQYF | . | TRBJ2-5 | TRBD2 | 13 | TRBV2
TGCGCCAGCAGCGACCGGACAGGCCGGGGAGCCCAGTACTTC | CASSDRTGRGAQYF | few | TRBJ2-5 | TRBD1 | 14 | TRBV5-1
TGTGCCAGTACGGGGAACACTGAAGCTTTCTTT | CASTGNTEAFF | . | TRBJ1-1 | . | 11 | TRBV19
TGTGCCAGCAGCCTACCGGGACACGGACAGGGTGAACTGTTTTTT | CASSLPGHGQGELFF | . | TRBJ1-4 | TRBD1 | 15 | TRBV7-9
TGCGCCAGCAGCTTGGACCCTCAGGGGTCGAAGACTGAAGCTTTCTTT | CASSLDPQGSKTEAFF | . | TRBJ1-1 | . | 16 | TRBV5-1
TGTGCCAGCAGCTTGGCAGAGGTCGGTGGCTACACCTTC | CASSLAEVGGYTF | few | TRBJ1-2 | . | 13 | TRBV5-6
TGTGCCAGCAGTTACTTGCCGGGAATGAACACTGAAGCTTTCTTT | CASSYLPGMNTEAFF | . | TRBJ1-1 | . | 15 | TRBV6-5